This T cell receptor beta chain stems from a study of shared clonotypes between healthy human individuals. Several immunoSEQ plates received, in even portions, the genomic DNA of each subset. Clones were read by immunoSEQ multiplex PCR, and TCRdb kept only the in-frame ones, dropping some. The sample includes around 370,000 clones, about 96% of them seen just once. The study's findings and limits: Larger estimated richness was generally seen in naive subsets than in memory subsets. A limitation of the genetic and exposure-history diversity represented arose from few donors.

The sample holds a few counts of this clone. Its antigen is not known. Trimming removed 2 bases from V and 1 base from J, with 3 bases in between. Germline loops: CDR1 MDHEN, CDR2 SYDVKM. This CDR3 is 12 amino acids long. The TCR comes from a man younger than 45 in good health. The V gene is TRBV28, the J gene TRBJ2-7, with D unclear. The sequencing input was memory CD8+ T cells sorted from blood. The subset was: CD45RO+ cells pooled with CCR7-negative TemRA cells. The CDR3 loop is CASSLKSYEQYF. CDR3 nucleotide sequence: TGTGCCAGCAGTTTAAAATCCTACGAGCAGTACTTC.